This entry lists 20 T cell receptor beta chains sequenced from one sample in a study of beta chain features in type 1 diabetes. Since all of the isolated RNA was reverse transcribed, expressed TCRB transcripts were what got sequenced. Data came from immunoSEQ multiplex PCR; TCRdb stores just in-frame clones and leaves some out. The sample has approximately 160,000 clones; approximately 9% are singletons. Sequencing was performed on central memory CD4+ T cells from blood. The origin of the receptors is a woman between 18 and 30 years old in good health.

V is TRBV27 and J is TRBJ2-3, with TRBD1 as a possible D gene (5 bases). This CDR3 has 14 residues. Trimming pared 0 bases from V and 6 bases from J, leaving 10 bases between. CDR1 MNHEY and CDR2 SMNVEV come from the germline V gene (reference sequence). As DNA, the CDR3 is TGTGCCAGCAGTTTATCGGGGCAAGGGGATACGCAGTATTTT. It codes for CASSLSGQGDTQYF.

J is TRBJ2-2 and V is TRBV30, with D possibly being TRBD1 (6 bases). Germline V lookup: CDR1 GTSNPN, CDR2 SVGIG (reference sequence). Trimming removed 4 bases at V and 3 bases at J, with 18 bases between. CDR3 length: 16 amino acids. This CDR3 reads CAWNRVEAADTGELFF. Written as DNA, the CDR3 is TGTGCCTGGAACAGGGTAGAAGCGGCGGACACCGGGGAGCTGTTTTTT.

This clone was recorded a few times. The chain is built from TRBV6-4 and TRBJ2-3; D uncertain. V lost 4 bases and J 3 bases, leaving 8 bases between the germline ends. Germline V CDR1 and CDR2: MRHNA, SNTAGT. This CDR3 contains 13 residues. The CDR3 DNA reads TGTGCCAGCAGTGCAGGAAATACAGATACGCAGTATTTT. It is translated as CASSAGNTDTQYF.

This clone has just a few counts. The chain combines TRBV7-2 with TRBJ1-1; 7 bases line up with TRBD1. Germline lookup yields CDR1 SGHTA and CDR2 FQGNSA. V was pared by 2 bases and J by 10 bases, with 10 bases of the junction left unmatched. The CDR3 sequence is 14 residues long. CDR3 residues: CASSLQGGYSGAFF. CDR3 nucleotide sequence: TGTGCCAGCAGCTTACAGGGGGGATACTCGGGAGCTTTCTTT.

V is TRBV18 and J is TRBJ1-2; 10 bases line up with TRBD1. V lost 0 bases and J lost 3; bases outside the gene matches: 1. The CDR3 totals 15 residues. Per the germline V gene, CDR1 is KGHSH and CDR2 is LQKENI. This CDR3 reads CASSPPDRGYYGYTF. The CDR3 nucleotides are TGTGCCAGCTCACCACCGGACAGGGGGTACTATGGCTACACCTTC.

The genes are TRBV18 and TRBJ2-7, with D possibly TRBD2 on 6 matching bases. Deletions cut 6 bases from V and 1 base from J, with 10 bases between. This CDR3 contains 13 residues. Germline CDR1 reads KGHSH; CDR2 reads LQKENI. Written as DNA, the CDR3 is TGTGCCAGCTCCCCTGGGGGGTCCTACGAGCAGTACTTC. This codes for CASSPGGSYEQYF.

This clone was seen a few times. The chain has TRBV18 and TRBJ2-7, with 7 bases identical to TRBD1. CDR3 length equals 13 residues. V was clipped by 4 bases and J by 1 base; unmatched bases: 1. Looked up from germline, CDR1 is KGHSH and CDR2 is LQKENI. The CDR3 region has the DNA TGTGCCAGCTCACAGGGACAGTCCTACGAGCAGTACTTC. Translating it yields CASSQGQSYEQYF.

The chain uses TRBV11-2 and TRBJ2-1, with D tentatively TRBD1 (5 bases). Trimming stripped 2 bases from V and 4 bases from J, with 12 bases between. This CDR3 has 15 residues. Germline CDR1 is SGHAT and CDR2 is FQNNGV. In DNA form, the CDR3 reads TGTGCCAGCAGCTTACGCACAGGATTATACAATGAGCAGTTCTTC. This translates into CASSLRTGLYNEQFF. The whole variable domain, filled in from reference TRBV11-2 and TRBJ2-1, reads EAGVAQSPRYKIIEKRQSVAFWCNPISGHATLYWYQQILGQGPKLLIQFQNNGVVDDSQLPKDRFSAERLKGVDSTLKIQPAKLEDSAVYLCASSLRTGLYNEQFFGPGTRLTVL.

The sample holds a few counts of this clone. The chain is built from TRBV7-2 and TRBJ2-1; no firm D call. This CDR3 is built from 14 residues. V dropped 1 base and J dropped 5 bases, with 9 bases sitting between them. Germline CDR1 SGHTA, CDR2 FQGNSA. In DNA, the CDR3 is TGTGCCAGCAGCTTAGGCCAGGCCCACAATGAGCAGTTCTTC. It encodes CASSLGQAHNEQFF.

The V call is TRBV7-9, the J call TRBJ2-5; 7 nucleotides agree with TRBD2. V trimming: 2 bases; J trimming: 5 bases; junction bases outside the gene matches: 5. This CDR3 is 14 amino acids long. Germline-derived CDR1 and CDR2 are SEHNR and FQNEAQ (reference sequence). CDR3 loop: CASSLRTRAETQYF. CDR3 DNA sequence: TGTGCCAGCAGCTTAAGGACTAGGGCGGAGACCCAGTACTTC.

This rearrangement joins TRBV4-2 to TRBJ2-7; 7 bases map to TRBD2. This CDR3 has 17 amino acids. Germline values: CDR1 LGHNA, CDR2 YNFKEQ. Losses at the gene ends were 0 bases for V and 5 bases for J; bases not matched to a gene: 13. The CDR3 DNA reads as TGTGCCAGCAGCCAAGAGGCCATCTCGGGAGGAGGCCACGAGCAGTACTTC. This gives the protein CASSQEAISGGGHEQYF.

In this sample, this clone turned up a few times. The rearrangement links TRBV4-2 to TRBJ2-7; TRBD1 matches at 8 bases. Germline assignment: CDR1 LGHNA and CDR2 YNFKEQ. There are 14 residues in the CDR3. J lost 4 bases, V lost 3 bases, and 5 bases had no gene match. CDR3 in amino acids: CASSHRDRPYEQYF. The CDR3 nucleotides are TGTGCCAGCAGCCATAGGGACAGGCCTTACGAGCAGTACTTC.

This clone turned up a few times. The chain joins TRBV7-9 to TRBJ2-1, with D perhaps matching TRBD2 (5 bases). This CDR3 region has 16 residues. V gave up 2 bases and J gave up 4 bases, with 15 bases separating them. The germline V gene encodes CDR1 SEHNR and CDR2 FQNEAQ (reference sequence). CDR3 coding DNA: TGTGCCAGCAGCTTAAACAGCGGTACGACGTACAATGAGCAGTTCTTC. This gives the protein CASSLNSGTTYNEQFF.

The V call is TRBV5-1, the J call TRBJ2-1; 12 nucleotides line up with TRBD2. J gave up 6 bases and V 2 bases, and 3 bases lay outside the gene matches. There are 15 residues in the CDR3. The V gene's germline CDR1 is SGHRS and CDR2 YFSETQ. The CDR3 DNA sequence: TGCGCCAGCAGCTTATCTAGCGGGGGGGCCAATGAGCAGTTCTTC. It translates to CASSLSSGGANEQFF.

The J gene is TRBJ2-7, the V gene TRBV7-2; 8 bases align to TRBD2. V lost 1 base, J lost 3 bases, and 2 bases stayed unmatched. Germline V gene lookup returns CDR1 SGHTA and CDR2 FQGNSA. The CDR3 has 14 amino acids. The DNA of the CDR3 is TGTGCCAGCAGCTTAGGCGGGGGGTACTACGAGCAGTACTTC. Its translation: CASSLGGGYYEQYF. The variable domain in full, with the rest retrieved from reference TRBV7-2 and TRBJ2-7, is GAGVSQSPSNKVTEKGKDVELRCDPISGHTALYWYRQSLGQGLEFLIYFQGNSAPDKSGLPSDRFSAERTGGSVSTLTIQRTQQEDSAVYLCASSLGGGYYEQYFGPGTRLTVT.

The V call is TRBV18, the J call TRBJ2-7, with 7 bases matching TRBD1. The J segment lost 12 bases and the V segment lost 0 bases, leaving 8 bases of the junction unmatched. The germline CDR1 and CDR2 sequences are KGHSH and LQKENI. This CDR3 contains 13 residues. CDR3 DNA sequence: TGTGCCAGCTCACCACCTAGCCCACAGGGGCCGTACTTC. The encoded protein is CASSPPSPQGPYF.

This clone was seen only a few times. This rearrangement joins TRBV27 to TRBJ2-3; D possibly corresponds to TRBD1 (5 bases). With 6 bases removed from V and 0 bases from J, the gap between germline ends came to 10 bases. This CDR3 spans 14 amino acids. CDR1 and CDR2 (germline): MNHEY, SMNVEV (reference sequence). This CDR3 is CASRQARSTDTQYF. The CDR3 DNA sequence: TGTGCCAGCAGACAGGCCCGCAGCACAGATACGCAGTATTTT.

CDR3 coding DNA: TGTGCCAGCTCTCGTACTAACACAGATACGCAGTATTTT. It translates to CASSRTNTDTQYF. This chain joins TRBV18 and TRBJ2-3, with D unclear. The V end lost 6 bases, the J end lost 2 bases, and 9 bases lay between the germline ends. The germline CDR1 and CDR2 sequences are KGHSH and LQKENI. The CDR3 is made up of 13 amino acids.

V usage is TRBV4-2 and J usage is TRBJ2-1, with TRBD2 identical over 12 bases. The CDR3 spans 16 residues. Germline-derived CDR1 and CDR2 are LGHNA and YNFKEQ. V shed 9 bases, J shed 5 bases, and the junction held 11 bases outside the gene matches. CDR3 region: CASRVKASGGDNEQFF. CDR3 bases: TGTGCCAGTCGCGTTAAAGCTAGCGGGGGGGACAATGAGCAGTTCTTC.

There are a few counts of this clone. The chain combines TRBV19 with TRBJ2-3; D is perhaps TRBD2 (6 bases). The CDR3 is 14 residues long. Germline loops: CDR1 LNHDA, CDR2 SQIVND (reference sequence). The germline V and J ends were trimmed by 6 bases and 4 bases, with 14 bases remaining between them. CDR3 DNA: TGTGCCAGTAGAGCCAGGACGGGGGCAGATACGCAGTATTTT. Translated, it gives CASRARTGADTQYF.